The entry below gives a single TCR beta chain sequence along with its context. Its antigen is unknown. Qualities for individual bases were not recorded, and no much larger clone is one base off. Its CDR3 holds 13 amino acids, cysteine through phenylalanine. Only CDR3 DNA remains: 39 bases, in frame from the first base. CDR1 and CDR2 were assigned from the germline V gene (reference sequence) as GTSNPN and SVGIG. V gives up 2 bases and J gives up 0 bases, and the segment between their germline ends measures 5 bases. The entry originates in a study of blood T cell repertoires in COVID-19 (dated by TCRdb to 2018 to 2020). About the study as a whole: Samples covering the acute and convalescent phases of COVID-19 were provided by collaborators in the United States, Italy and Spain. Deeply sampled blood TCRbeta repertoires from subjects exposed to, actively infected with, or recovered from COVID-19 were included in the dataset. The repertoires were made available in a free public database intended to serve as a resource for research on the immune response to SARS-CoV-2. The sample metadata nearly always contained a de-identified subject ID, COVID-19 status, age in years and sex. Where HLA class I and class II types were available, the types were taken from metadata supplied by the sample provider, not from assay-based typing. Samples came from the ongoing ImmuneRACE study (first 160 participants) plus 1,254 subjects from 6 global collaborators. The prospective study material was composed of cDNA or gDNA derived from T cells, B-cell-depleted T cells, or PBMCs. Results and caveats for the whole study, not just this receptor: The quantity of clinical and demographic metadata differed by source and by participant and was supplied without curation.

The immunoSEQ Assay, a bias-controlled multiplex PCR, was used to amplify TCRbeta CDR3 regions from genomic DNA. The authors' pipeline ran thus. Within the assay, amplification of reference gene primers was used to estimate how many nucleated cells each sample contained. To quantify the absolute abundance of each unique TCRbeta CDR3 rearrangement, sequence reads were collapsed and filtered. For each sample, productive Simpson clonality was calculated as the square root of Simpson's diversity index over productive rearrangements. What TCRdb holds here is the immuneACCESS table cut down to in-frame rearrangements. Part of the clones is not present; checked against another copy, under half of the missing clones reflect an unresolved V gene, and the others are unexplained. V and J calls and clone size are those listed in that table; D and trimming were worked out from the DNA. For this sample the table gives about 310,000 clones, of which around 85% were detected only once. Around 1.9% of the sample belongs to the ten largest clones.

Enrolling through a virtual design, the prospective study's participants ranged in age from about 18 to 100 years and lived across approximately 25 United States geographic areas. In the prospective study, participants were assigned to cohorts based on the clinical history participants reported in a screening survey and a study questionnaire. Exposed participants were defined as having been in contact with someone with a PCR-confirmed or clinician-diagnosed COVID-19 case within 2 weeks of study entry. Each participant in the prospective study had whole blood, serum and a nasopharyngeal or oropharyngeal swab collected by mobile phlebotomists. Prospective study participants could optionally give additional blood draws and questionnaires over an approximately 2-month period. Prospective study blood samples were shipped either frozen or at room temperature before DNA extraction.

The sequence was collected from a woman aged 30 to 39 who had been exposed to COVID-19. Sequencing was performed on PBMCs or T cells enriched from blood (not recorded which). The chain joins TRBV30 to TRBJ1-5, with no reliable assignment of the D segment. The nucleotides read TGTGCCTGGAGTAGAGTTAGCAATCAGCCCCAGCATTTT. Its translation is CAWSRVSNQPQHF.